This entry describes one T cell receptor (beta chain). Its antigen is unidentified. The sample is drawn from a study of T cell responses to AZD1222 COVID-19 vaccine. Overall study: Pooled in the analysis were second doses at about 4 or about 12 weeks.

Study outcomes and limitations: Two doses of AZD1222 preceded a rise in Spike-specific TCR breadth and depth. Mostly white British, mostly female donors; authors suggested clonal diversity may be underestimated. Reportedly, nearly half of unique spike TCRs recognized epitopes outside B.1.351/B.1.1.7 mutations.

The protocol was immunoSEQ multiplex PCR, while the TCRdb copy is restricted to in-frame clones and leaves out a portion. The repertoire holds about 120,000 clones, roughly 90% seen once, with roughly 1.4% in the top ten. Sequences were derived from peripheral blood, sampled on day 0 of AZD1222 vaccination. This sequence was found in an adult in good health.

The CDR3 spells CASSFRTGSGSSYNEQFF. In DNA, the CDR3 is TGTGCCAGCAGTTTTAGGACGGGTAGCGGGAGCTCCTACAATGAGCAGTTCTTC. J is TRBJ2-1 and V is TRBV28, with 9 bases identical to TRBD2. Looked up from germline, CDR1 is MDHEN and CDR2 is SYDVKM. This CDR3 is 18 amino acids long. Trimming took 3 bases from V and 0 from J; bases not matched to a gene: 9.